This passage covers 17 T cell receptor beta chains from one sample sequenced in a study of shared clonotypes between healthy human individuals. Libraries were prepared by immunoSEQ multiplex PCR; TCRdb keeps only in-frame clonotypes and omits some of them. The sample lists around 2.1 million clones, around 95% seen once, with roughly 0.13% in the top ten. The sequencing input was naive CD4+ T cells sorted from blood. Subset denoted: CD45RA+ positively selected. The receptors derive from a man between 18 and 35 years old in good health.

The chain joins TRBV10-3 to TRBJ2-3; 8 bases fit TRBD1. Germline V gives CDR1 ENHRY, CDR2 SYGVKD. CDR3 length equals 15 residues. J was trimmed by 4 bases and V by 5 bases; bases with no gene match: 8. This CDR3 is CAISTLGQGSDTQYF. The CDR3 nucleotides are TGTGCCATCAGTACCCTCGGACAGGGCTCAGATACGCAGTATTTT.

The CDR3 DNA sequence: TGTGCCAGCAGCTTTCCGACTAGCGGGATCTACGAGCAGTACTTC. Translation gives CASSFPTSGIYEQYF. The chain couples TRBV7-2 to TRBJ2-7, with TRBD2 identical over 11 bases. From germline, CDR1 is SGHTA and CDR2 FQGNSA. CDR3 length equals 15 residues. Unmatched junction bases numbered 4, after V lost 3 bases and J lost 3 bases.

The J gene is TRBJ1-4, the V gene TRBV28; no firm D call. Trimming shortened V by 5 bases and J by 8 bases, and 18 bases separated the two germline ends. The CDR3 is made up of 15 amino acids. From germline, CDR1 is MDHEN and CDR2 SYDVKM. CDR3 in DNA: TGTGCCAGCAGTCCGACGGGGAGGGTGGAGGAAAAACTGTTTTTT. It codes for CASSPTGRVEEKLFF. The full variable domain, with the rest looked up from reference TRBV28 and TRBJ1-4, is DVKVTQSSRYLVKRTGEKVFLECVQDMDHENMFWYRQDPGLGLRLIYFSYDVKMKEKGDIPEGYSVSREKKERFSLILESASTNQTSMYLCASSPTGRVEEKLFFGSGTQLSVL.

As for this clone: Other DNA sequences in this specimen translate into the identical CDR3. V and J are TRBV18 and TRBJ1-1; D not resolved. V was clipped by 2 bases and J by 1 base, with 5 bases between them. The CDR3 contains 13 residues. Germline V CDR1 and CDR2: KGHSH, LQKENI. CDR3 nucleotides: TGTGCCAGCTCACCAAGCCAGAACACTGAAGCTTTCTTT. Its translation is CASSPSQNTEAFF.

The CDR3 loop reads CASSLAPTPGDYGYTF. CDR3 coding DNA: TGTGCCAGCAGCTTAGCCCCGACCCCTGGGGACTATGGCTACACCTTC. V and J are TRBV7-2 and TRBJ1-2; no firm D call. V dropped 0 bases and J dropped 3 bases, with 14 bases sitting between them. The germline V gene encodes CDR1 SGHTA and CDR2 FQGNSA. CDR3 size: 16 residues.

The rearrangement uses TRBV11-2 and TRBJ1-1; D gene unclear. The V end was cut by 7 bases, the J end by 4 bases, with 19 bases between. The CDR3 contains 15 residues. Germline V CDR1 and CDR2: SGHAT, FQNNGV. The CDR3 nucleotides read TGTGCCAGCACCCTTGAGTTTGGAATCCCCACTGAAGCTTTCTTT. Translation: CASTLEFGIPTEAFF. Filled out from reference TRBV11-2 and TRBJ1-1, the complete variable domain reads EAGVAQSPRYKIIEKRQSVAFWCNPISGHATLYWYQQILGQGPKLLIQFQNNGVVDDSQLPKDRFSAERLKGVDSTLKIQPAKLEDSAVYLCASTLEFGIPTEAFFGQGTRLTVV.

The V and J genes are TRBV2 and TRBJ1-4; TRBD1 might be the D (5 bases). Germline assignment: CDR1 SNHLY and CDR2 FYNNEI. The CDR3 has 13 amino acids. Trimming shortened V by 6 bases and J by 15 bases, and 20 bases separated the two germline ends. This CDR3 is CASRKGFEDKLFF. The CDR3 DNA follows: TGTGCCAGCAGGAAAGGGTTCGAGGACAAGTTGTTTTTT.

The genes are TRBV4-1 and TRBJ2-1; 12 nucleotides match TRBD2. This CDR3 is built from 17 residues. V shed 4 bases and J 1 base; nucleotides not matched to a gene: 5. The germline CDR1 and CDR2 sequences are MGHRA and YSYEKL. As DNA, the CDR3 is TGCGCCAGCAGCCCGTATGGACTAGCGGGGTCCTACAATGAGCAGTTCTTC. Translating it yields CASSPYGLAGSYNEQFF.

This clone was found once. The identical CDR3 is also encoded by other nucleotide sequences in the sample. V is TRBV11-3 and J is TRBJ2-3, with TRBD1 matching 9 bases. This CDR3 is built from 15 residues. J was trimmed by 0 bases and V by 4 bases; bases with no gene match: 2. In germline, CDR1 is SGHNT, CDR2 YENEEA. Here the CDR3 reads CASSSGQGSTDTQYF. For the CDR3, the DNA is TGTGCCAGCAGCTCAGGACAGGGGAGCACAGATACGCAGTATTTT. Supplemented by reference TRBV11-3 and TRBJ2-3, the full variable domain reads EAGVVQSPRYKIIEKKQPVAFWCNPISGHNTLYWYLQNLGQGPELLIRYENEEAVDDSQLPKDRFSAERLKGVDSTLKIQPAELGDSAVYLCASSSGQGSTDTQYFGPGTRLTVL.

This chain uses TRBV6-5 with TRBJ1-6, with 8 positions matching TRBD1. Germline CDR1 and CDR2: MNHEY and SVGAGI. V shed 5 bases, J shed 5 bases, and the junction held 2 bases outside the gene matches. The CDR3 is 14 residues long. The DNA for the CDR3 is TGTGCCAGCAGTCAGGACAGGGATAATTCACCCCTCCACTTT. Its translation is CASSQDRDNSPLHF.

The chain joins TRBV11-2 to TRBJ2-5; D unresolved. The V gene lost 5 bases and the J gene lost 4 bases, with 11 bases spanning the gap. CDR3 size: 13 residues. Germline V CDR1 and CDR2: SGHAT, FQNNGV. This CDR3 is CASSKRSGETQYF. DNA for the CDR3: TGTGCCAGCAGCAAAAGGAGTGGAGAGACCCAGTACTTC.

In its sample, this clone was seen once. J is TRBJ2-7 and V is TRBV5-1; 8 nucleotides agree with TRBD1. Germline CDR1 and CDR2: SGHRS and YFSETQ. Trimming removed 5 bases from V and 3 bases from J; junction bases left unmatched: 4. The CDR3 runs 13 residues. The CDR3 coding sequence is TGCGCCAGCAGACCTGGACAGGGCTACGAGCAGTACTTC. Translated, it gives CASRPGQGYEQYF. The full variable domain, completed using reference TRBV5-1 and TRBJ2-7, is KAGVTQTPRYLIKTRGQQVTLSCSPISGHRSVSWYQQTPGQGLQFLFEYFSETQRNKGNFPGRFSGRQFSNSRSEMNVSTLELGDSALYLCASRPGQGYEQYFGPGTRLTVT.

V is TRBV11-3 and J is TRBJ2-3; D is uncertain. CDR3 length: 14 residues. Trimming left V 8 bases short and J 0 bases short, with 12 bases between. CDR1 SGHNT and CDR2 YENEEA come from the germline V gene. The CDR3 here is CASSKAGSTDTQYF. The CDR3 DNA reads TGTGCCAGCTCTAAGGCCGGTAGCACAGATACGCAGTATTTT.

The chain is built from TRBV18 and TRBJ2-7; 7 positions match TRBD1. J lost 2 bases, V lost 0 bases, and 7 bases had no gene match. In germline, CDR1 is KGHSH, CDR2 LQKENI. CDR3 length: 16 amino acids. CDR3 loop: CASSPPVRGTPYEQYF. The DNA of the CDR3 is TGTGCCAGCTCACCACCGGTCAGGGGGACCCCCTACGAGCAGTACTTC. Looking up the rest from reference TRBV18 and TRBJ2-7 gives the full variable domain: NAGVMQNPRHLVRRRGQEARLRCSPMKGHSHVYWYRQLPEEGLKFMVYLQKENIIDESGMPKERFSAEFPKEGPSILRIQQVVRGDSAAYFCASSPPVRGTPYEQYFGPGTRLTVT.

V usage is TRBV6-5 and J usage is TRBJ1-2, with no clear D. The germline V gene encodes CDR1 MNHEY and CDR2 SVGAGI. This CDR3 is built from 13 residues. The ends were cut back, 4 bases at V and 5 bases at J, with 11 bases in the middle. DNA of the CDR3: TGTGCCAGCAGTTTCCGGGGAGAATATGGCTACACCTTC. Encoded protein: CASSFRGEYGYTF.

The rearrangement joins TRBV11-2 to TRBJ2-1; 10 bases map to TRBD2. CDR3 size: 15 residues. Germline CDR1 is SGHAT and CDR2 is FQNNGV. V lost 5 bases, J lost 9 bases, and 10 bases stayed unmatched. This CDR3 reads CASSRTSGETGEQFF. DNA of the CDR3: TGTGCCAGCAGCCGAACTAGCGGGGAGACGGGTGAGCAGTTCTTC.

This rearrangement joins TRBV28 to TRBJ1-5; D remains unclear. V lost 5 bases and J lost 7, with 9 bases in between. Germline CDR1 reads MDHEN; CDR2 reads SYDVKM. This CDR3 has 12 amino acids. The CDR3 here is CASSTPFQPQHF. The CDR3 DNA reads TGTGCCAGCAGTACCCCCTTCCAGCCCCAGCATTTT.